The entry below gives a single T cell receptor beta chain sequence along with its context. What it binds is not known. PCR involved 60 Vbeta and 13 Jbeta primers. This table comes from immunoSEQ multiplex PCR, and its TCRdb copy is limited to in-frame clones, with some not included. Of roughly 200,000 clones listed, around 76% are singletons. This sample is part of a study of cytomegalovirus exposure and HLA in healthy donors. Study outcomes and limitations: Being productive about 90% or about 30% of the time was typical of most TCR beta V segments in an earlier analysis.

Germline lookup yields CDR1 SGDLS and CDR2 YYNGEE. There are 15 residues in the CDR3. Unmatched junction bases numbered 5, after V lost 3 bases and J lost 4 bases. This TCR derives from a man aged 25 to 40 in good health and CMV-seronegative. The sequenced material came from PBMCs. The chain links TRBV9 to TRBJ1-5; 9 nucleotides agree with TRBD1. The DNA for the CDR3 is TGTGCCAGCAGCGCCGGGACAGGGTTGAATCAGCCCCAGCATTTT. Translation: CASSAGTGLNQPQHF.